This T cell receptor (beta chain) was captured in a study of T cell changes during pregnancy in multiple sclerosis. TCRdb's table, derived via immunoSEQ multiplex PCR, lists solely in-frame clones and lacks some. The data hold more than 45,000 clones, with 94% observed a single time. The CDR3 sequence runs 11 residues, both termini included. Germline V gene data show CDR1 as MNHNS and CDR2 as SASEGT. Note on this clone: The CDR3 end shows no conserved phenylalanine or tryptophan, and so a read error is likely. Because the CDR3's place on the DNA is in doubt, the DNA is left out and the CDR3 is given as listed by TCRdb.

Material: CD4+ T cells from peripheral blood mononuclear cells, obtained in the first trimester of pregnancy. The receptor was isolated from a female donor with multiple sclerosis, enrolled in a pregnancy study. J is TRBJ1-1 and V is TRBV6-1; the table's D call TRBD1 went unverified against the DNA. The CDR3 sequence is CASSEAGRARV.